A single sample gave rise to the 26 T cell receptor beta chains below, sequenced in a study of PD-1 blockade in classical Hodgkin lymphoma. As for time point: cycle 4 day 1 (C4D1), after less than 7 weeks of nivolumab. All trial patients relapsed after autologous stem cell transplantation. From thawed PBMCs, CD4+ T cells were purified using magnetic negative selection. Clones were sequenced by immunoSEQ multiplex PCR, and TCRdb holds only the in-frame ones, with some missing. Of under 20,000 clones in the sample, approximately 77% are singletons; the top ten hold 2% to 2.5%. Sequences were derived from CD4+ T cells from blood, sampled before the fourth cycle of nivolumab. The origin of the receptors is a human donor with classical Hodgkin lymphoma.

This CDR3 reads CASSSARSGDGRTQYF. The CDR3 nucleotides read TGTGCCAGCAGTTCGGCTAGATCAGGGGATGGACGGACCCAGTACTTC. The J gene is TRBJ2-5, the V gene TRBV7-2; tentative D call: TRBD1 (6 bases). Germline values: CDR1 SGHTA, CDR2 FQGNSA. This CDR3 comprises 16 residues. V was shortened by 6 bases and J by 7 bases, with 24 bases between the two germline ends.

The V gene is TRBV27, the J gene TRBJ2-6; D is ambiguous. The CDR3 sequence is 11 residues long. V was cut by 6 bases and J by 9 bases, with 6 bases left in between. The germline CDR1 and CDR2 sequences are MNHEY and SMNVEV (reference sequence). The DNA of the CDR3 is TGTGCCAGCAGCCGAGACAACGTCCTGACTTTC. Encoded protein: CASSRDNVLTF.

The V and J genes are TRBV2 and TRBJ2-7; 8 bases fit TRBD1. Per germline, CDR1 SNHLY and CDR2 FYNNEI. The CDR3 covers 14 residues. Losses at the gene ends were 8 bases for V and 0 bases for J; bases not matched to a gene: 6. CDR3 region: CASRTGLSSYEQYV. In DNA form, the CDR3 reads TGTGCCAGCCGGACAGGGCTGAGCTCCTACGAGCAGTACGTC.

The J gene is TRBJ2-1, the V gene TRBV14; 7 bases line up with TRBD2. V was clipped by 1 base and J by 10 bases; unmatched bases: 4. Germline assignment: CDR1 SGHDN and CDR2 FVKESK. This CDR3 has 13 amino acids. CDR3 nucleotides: TGTGCCAGCAGCCAAGCAATCGGGGGGGAGCAGTTCTTC. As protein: CASSQAIGGEQFF.

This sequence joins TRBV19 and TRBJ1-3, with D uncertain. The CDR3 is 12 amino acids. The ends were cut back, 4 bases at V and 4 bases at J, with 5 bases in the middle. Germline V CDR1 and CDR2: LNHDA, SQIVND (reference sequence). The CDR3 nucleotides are TGTGCCAGTAGTACTCGGGGAAACACCATATATTTT. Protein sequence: CASSTRGNTIYF. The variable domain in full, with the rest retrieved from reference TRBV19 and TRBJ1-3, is DGGITQSPKYLFRKEGQNVTLSCEQNLNHDAMYWYRQDPGQGLRLIYYSQIVNDFQKGDIAEGYSVSREKKESFPLTVTSAQKNPTAFYLCASSTRGNTIYFGEGSWLTVV.

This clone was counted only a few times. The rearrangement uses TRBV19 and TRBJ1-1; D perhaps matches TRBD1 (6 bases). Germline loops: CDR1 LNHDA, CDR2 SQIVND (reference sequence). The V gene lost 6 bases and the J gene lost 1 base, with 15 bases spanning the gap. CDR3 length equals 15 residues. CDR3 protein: CASSQIVGGNTEAFF. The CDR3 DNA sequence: TGTGCCAGTAGCCAGATCGTAGGGGGGAACACTGAAGCTTTCTTT. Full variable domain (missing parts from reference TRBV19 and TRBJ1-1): DGGITQSPKYLFRKEGQNVTLSCEQNLNHDAMYWYRQDPGQGLRLIYYSQIVNDFQKGDIAEGYSVSREKKESFPLTVTSAQKNPTAFYLCASSQIVGGNTEAFFGQGTRLTVV.

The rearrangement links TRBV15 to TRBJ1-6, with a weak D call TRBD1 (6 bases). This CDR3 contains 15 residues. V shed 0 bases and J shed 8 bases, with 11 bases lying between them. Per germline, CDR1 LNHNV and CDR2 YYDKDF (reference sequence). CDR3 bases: TGTGCCACCAGCAGAGATTTAAGGGGGGATTCACCCCTCCACTTT. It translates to CATSRDLRGDSPLHF.

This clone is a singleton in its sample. CDR3 amino acids: CASSQDVIGWGVNQPQHF. CDR3 coding DNA: TGCGCCAGCAGCCAAGATGTCATAGGGTGGGGGGTAAATCAGCCCCAGCATTTT. The rearrangement joins TRBV4-3 to TRBJ1-5; weak D call: TRBD1 (5 bases). V was clipped by 0 bases and J by 4 bases, with 19 bases between them. Per germline, CDR1 LGHNA and CDR2 YSLEER. The CDR3 contains 18 residues.

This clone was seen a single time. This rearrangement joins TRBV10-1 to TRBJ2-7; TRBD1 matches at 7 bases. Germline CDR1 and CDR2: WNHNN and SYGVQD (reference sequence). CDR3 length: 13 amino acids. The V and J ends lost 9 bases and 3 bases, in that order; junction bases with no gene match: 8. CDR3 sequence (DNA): TGCGCCAGAATACCGGGACAGAACTACGAGCAGTACTTC. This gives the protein CARIPGQNYEQYF.

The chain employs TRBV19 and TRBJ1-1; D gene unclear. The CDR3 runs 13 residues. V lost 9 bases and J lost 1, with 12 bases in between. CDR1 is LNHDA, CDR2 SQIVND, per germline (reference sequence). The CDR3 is CASLTGRNTEAFF. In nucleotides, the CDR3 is TGTGCCAGCTTAACCGGGAGGAACACTGAAGCTTTCTTT. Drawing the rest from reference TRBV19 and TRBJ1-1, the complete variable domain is DGGITQSPKYLFRKEGQNVTLSCEQNLNHDAMYWYRQDPGQGLRLIYYSQIVNDFQKGDIAEGYSVSREKKESFPLTVTSAQKNPTAFYLCASLTGRNTEAFFGQGTRLTVV.

The chain's CDR3 is CASSQDLMRSAGYPETQYF. CDR3 in DNA: TGCGCCAGCAGCCAAGATCTGATGCGGTCTGCCGGGTATCCGGAGACCCAGTACTTC. The chain carries TRBV4-3 and TRBJ2-5; D not certain. V lost 0 bases and J 5 bases, leaving 25 bases between the germline ends. Germline CDR1 LGHNA, CDR2 YSLEER. The CDR3 is 19 amino acids.

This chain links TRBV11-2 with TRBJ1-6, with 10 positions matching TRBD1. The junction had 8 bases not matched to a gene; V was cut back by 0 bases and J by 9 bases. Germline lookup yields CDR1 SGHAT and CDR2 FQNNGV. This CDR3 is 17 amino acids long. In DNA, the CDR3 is TGTGCCAGCAGCTTAGATCGCGGGACAGGGGCCTTTTCACCCCTCCACTTT. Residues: CASSLDRGTGAFSPLHF.

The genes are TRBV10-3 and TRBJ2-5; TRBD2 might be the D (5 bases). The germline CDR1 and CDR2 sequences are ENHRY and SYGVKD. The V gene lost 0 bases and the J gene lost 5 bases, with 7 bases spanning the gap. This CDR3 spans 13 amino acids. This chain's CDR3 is CAISESGGETQYF. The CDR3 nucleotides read TGTGCCATCAGTGAGTCGGGCGGGGAGACCCAGTACTTC.

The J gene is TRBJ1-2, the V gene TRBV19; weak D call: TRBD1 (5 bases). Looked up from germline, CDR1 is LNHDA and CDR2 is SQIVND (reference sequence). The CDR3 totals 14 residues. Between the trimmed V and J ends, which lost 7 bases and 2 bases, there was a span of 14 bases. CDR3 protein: CASTQWGSNYGYTF. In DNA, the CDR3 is TGTGCCAGTACCCAATGGGGCAGCAACTATGGCTACACCTTC.

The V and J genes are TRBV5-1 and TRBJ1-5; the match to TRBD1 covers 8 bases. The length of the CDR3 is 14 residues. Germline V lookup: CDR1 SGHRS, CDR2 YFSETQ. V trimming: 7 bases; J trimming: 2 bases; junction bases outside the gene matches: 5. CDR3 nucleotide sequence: TGCGCCAGCCAGTTGACAGGGGGCAATCAGCCCCAGCATTTT. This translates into CASQLTGGNQPQHF.

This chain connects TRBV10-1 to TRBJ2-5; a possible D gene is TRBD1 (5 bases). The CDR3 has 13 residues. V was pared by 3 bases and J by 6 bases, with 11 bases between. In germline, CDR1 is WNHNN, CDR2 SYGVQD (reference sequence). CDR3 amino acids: CASSDGRGQTQYF. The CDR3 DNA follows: TGCGCCAGCAGTGATGGAAGGGGCCAGACCCAGTACTTC.

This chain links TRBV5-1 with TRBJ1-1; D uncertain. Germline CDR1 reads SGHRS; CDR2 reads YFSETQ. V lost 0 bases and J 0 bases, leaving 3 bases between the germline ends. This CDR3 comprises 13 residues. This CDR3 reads CASSLDMNTEAFF. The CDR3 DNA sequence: TGCGCCAGCAGCTTGGACATGAACACTGAAGCTTTCTTT.

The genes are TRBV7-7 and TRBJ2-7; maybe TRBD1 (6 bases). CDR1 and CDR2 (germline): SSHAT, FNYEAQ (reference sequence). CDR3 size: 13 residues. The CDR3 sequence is CASSYLRGTEQYV. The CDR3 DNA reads TGTGCTAGCAGTTACCTCAGGGGAACCGAGCAGTACGTC.

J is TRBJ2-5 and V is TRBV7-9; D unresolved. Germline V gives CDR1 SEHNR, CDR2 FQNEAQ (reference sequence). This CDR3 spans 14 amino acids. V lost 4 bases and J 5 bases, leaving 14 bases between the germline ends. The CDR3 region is CASSSSYPWETQYF. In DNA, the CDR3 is TGTGCCAGCAGCTCTTCTTACCCCTGGGAGACCCAGTACTTC. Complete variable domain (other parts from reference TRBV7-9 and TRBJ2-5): DTGVSQNPRHKITKRGQNVTFRCDPISEHNRLYWYRQTLGQGPEFLTYFQNEAQLEKSRLLSDRFSAERPKGSFSTLEIQRTEQGDSAMYLCASSSSYPWETQYFGPGTRLLVL.

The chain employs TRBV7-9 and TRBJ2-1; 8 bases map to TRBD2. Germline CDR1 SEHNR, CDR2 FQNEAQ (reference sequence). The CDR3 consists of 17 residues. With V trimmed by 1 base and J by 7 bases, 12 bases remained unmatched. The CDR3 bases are TGTGCCAGCAGCTTAGGGGGAGGACTAGCCCGGGGGAATGAGCAGTTCTTC. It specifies CASSLGGGLARGNEQFF. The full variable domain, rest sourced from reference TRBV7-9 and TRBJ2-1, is DTGVSQNPRHKITKRGQNVTFRCDPISEHNRLYWYRQTLGQGPEFLTYFQNEAQLEKSRLLSDRFSAERPKGSFSTLEIQRTEQGDSAMYLCASSLGGGLARGNEQFFGPGTRLTVL.

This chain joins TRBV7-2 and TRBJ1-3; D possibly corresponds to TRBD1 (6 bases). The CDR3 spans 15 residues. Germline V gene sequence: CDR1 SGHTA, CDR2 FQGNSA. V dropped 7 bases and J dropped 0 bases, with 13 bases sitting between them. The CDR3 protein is CASTPRGASGNTIYF. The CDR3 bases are TGTGCCAGCACCCCACGGGGGGCCTCTGGAAACACCATATATTTT. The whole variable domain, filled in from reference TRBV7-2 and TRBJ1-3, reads GAGVSQSPSNKVTEKGKDVELRCDPISGHTALYWYRQSLGQGLEFLIYFQGNSAPDKSGLPSDRFSAERTGGSVSTLTIQRTQQEDSAVYLCASTPRGASGNTIYFGEGSWLTVV.

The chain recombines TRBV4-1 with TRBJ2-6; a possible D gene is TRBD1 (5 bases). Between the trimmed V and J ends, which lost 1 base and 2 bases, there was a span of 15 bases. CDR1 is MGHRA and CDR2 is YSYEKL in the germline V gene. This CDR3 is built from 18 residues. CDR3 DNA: TGCGCCAGCAGCCAAGTCATGACCAGCAGGGCTGGGGCCAACGTCCTGACTTTC. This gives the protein CASSQVMTSRAGANVLTF.

CDR3 coding DNA: TGTGCCAGAAGCAGAGGCTTATCACCCCTCCACTTT. Translated: CARSRGLSPLHF. The J gene is TRBJ1-6, the V gene TRBV5-4, with D unresolved. The germline gives CDR1 SGHNT, CDR2 YYREEE (reference sequence). The V end was cut by 8 bases, the J end by 10 bases, with 13 bases between. This CDR3 comprises 12 residues. Supplemented by reference TRBV5-4 and TRBJ1-6, the full variable domain reads ETGVTQSPTHLIKTRGQQVTLRCSSQSGHNTVSWYQQALGQGPQFIFQYYREEENGRGNFPPRFSGLQFPNYSSELNVNALELDDSALYLCARSRGLSPLHFGNGTRLTVT.

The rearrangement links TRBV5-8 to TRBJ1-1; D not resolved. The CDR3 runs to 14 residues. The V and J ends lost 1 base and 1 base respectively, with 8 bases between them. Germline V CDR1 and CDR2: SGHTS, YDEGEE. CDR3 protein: CASSLRRKNTEAFF. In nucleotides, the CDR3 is TGTGCCAGCAGCTTGAGGCGGAAGAACACTGAAGCTTTCTTT.

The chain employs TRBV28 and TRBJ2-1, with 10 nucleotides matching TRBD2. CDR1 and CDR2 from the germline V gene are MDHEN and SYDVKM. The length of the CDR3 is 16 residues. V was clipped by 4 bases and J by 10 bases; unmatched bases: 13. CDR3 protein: CASSSPGSGGDPEQFF. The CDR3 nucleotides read TGTGCCAGCAGTTCTCCGGGAAGCGGGGGGGATCCAGAGCAGTTCTTC.

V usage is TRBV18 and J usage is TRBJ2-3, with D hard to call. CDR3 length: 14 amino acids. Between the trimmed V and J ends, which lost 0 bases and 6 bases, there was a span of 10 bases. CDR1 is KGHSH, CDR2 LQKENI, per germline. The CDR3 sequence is CASSPPGNQDTQYF. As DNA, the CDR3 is TGTGCCAGCTCACCACCGGGTAATCAGGATACGCAGTATTTT.